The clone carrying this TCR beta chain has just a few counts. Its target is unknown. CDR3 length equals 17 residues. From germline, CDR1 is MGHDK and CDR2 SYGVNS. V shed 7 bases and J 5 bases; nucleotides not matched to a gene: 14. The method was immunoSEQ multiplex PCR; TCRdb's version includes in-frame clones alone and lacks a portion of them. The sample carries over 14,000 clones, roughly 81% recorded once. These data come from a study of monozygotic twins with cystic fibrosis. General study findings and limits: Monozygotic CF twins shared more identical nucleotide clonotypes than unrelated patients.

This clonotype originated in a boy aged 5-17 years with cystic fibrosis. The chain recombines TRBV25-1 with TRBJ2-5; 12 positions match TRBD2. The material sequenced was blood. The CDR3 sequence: CASKRRASGRERETQYF. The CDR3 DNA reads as TGTGCCAGCAAACGACGGGCTAGCGGGAGGGAACGGGAGACCCAGTACTTC.